A single sample gave rise to the 9 T cell receptor beta chains below, sequenced in a study of T cells in Graves' hyperthyroidism and ophthalmopathy. Amplification of TCR beta CDR3 regions used RNA as the template. The HTBI set primed first-round TCR CDR3 RT-PCR. TCRdb recomputed calls from the multiplex PCR reads with MiXCR, one row per CDR3 protein. The sample records approximately 640,000 distinct CDR3 sequences, 45% being singletons. The specimen sequenced was peripheral blood or thyroid tissue (not recorded which). The source is an adult man with Graves' disease, either hyperthyroidism or ophthalmopathy (not recorded which).

This clonotype came up many times. The V call is TRBV29-1, the J call TRBJ1-2; D gene unclear. Germline CDR1 SQVTM, CDR2 ANQGSEA. V was pared by 3 bases and J by 4 bases, with 6 bases between. The CDR3 covers 11 residues. The CDR3, as DNA: TGCAGCGTTGAGCAGGCCTATGGCTACACCTTC. Translating gives CSVEQAYGYTF.

The chain has TRBV29-1 and TRBJ2-7, with TRBD2 matching over 10 bases. Germline V gives CDR1 SQVTM, CDR2 ANQGSEA. This CDR3 is 13 amino acids long. Losses at the gene ends were 6 bases for V and 6 bases for J; bases not matched to a gene: 8. The CDR3 sequence: CSVVAGGQFEQYF. CDR3 in DNA: TGCAGCGTCGTAGCGGGAGGACAATTCGAGCAGTACTTC.

The chain employs TRBV14 and TRBJ1-2; 9 bases agree with TRBD1. The CDR3 contains 14 residues. Per germline, CDR1 SGHDN and CDR2 FVKESK. V was clipped by 4 bases and J by 5 bases; unmatched bases: 5. CDR3 in amino acids: CASSLGTGQYGYTF. Here the CDR3 DNA reads TGTGCCAGCAGCCTTGGGACAGGGCAATATGGCTACACCTTC.

The V call is TRBV12-3 or TRBV12-4, the J call TRBJ1-1; a weak D match, TRBD1 (5 bases). Trimming removed 3 bases at V and 5 bases at J, with 7 bases between. The CDR3 extends over 12 amino acids. As DNA, the CDR3 is TGTGCCAGCAGTTTCGGGACGACTGAAGCTTTCTTT. As protein: CASSFGTTEAFF.

This clonotype was recorded at least ten times. This rearrangement joins TRBV10-3 to TRBJ2-2, with TRBD2 matching over 12 bases. V was clipped by 4 bases and J by 3 bases; unmatched bases: 0. The CDR3 runs 15 residues. Germline loops: CDR1 ENHRY, CDR2 SYGVKD. The CDR3 spells CAISGTSGDTGELFF. Written as DNA, the CDR3 is TGTGCCATCAGTGGGACTAGCGGGGACACCGGGGAGCTGTTTTTT.

At least ten counts were recorded for this clonotype. The CDR3, as DNA: TGTGCCAGCAGCGGAGGGGACTTGAGCTCTGGAAACACCATATATTTT. Its protein is CASSGGDLSSGNTIYF. The chain is built from TRBV9 and TRBJ1-3; tentatively, D is TRBD1 (5 bases). The germline V gene encodes CDR1 SGDLS and CDR2 YYNGEE. Trimming stripped 3 bases from V and 0 bases from J, with 13 bases between. The CDR3 is 16 residues long.

The rearrangement links TRBV5-4 to TRBJ1-2; D perhaps matches TRBD1 (5 bases). Germline CDR1 SGHNT, CDR2 YYREEE (reference sequence). V was shortened by 6 bases and J by 8 bases, with 17 bases between the two germline ends. The CDR3 length is 13 residues. The CDR3 loop is CASMVGRGGGYTF. The CDR3 coding sequence is TGTGCCAGCATGGTTGGGCGGGGGGGAGGCTACACCTTC.

This clonotype appeared many times. V is TRBV29-1 and J is TRBJ1-1; possible D gene TRBD1, 5 bases. This CDR3 spans 12 amino acids. The germline V gene encodes CDR1 SQVTM and CDR2 ANQGSEA. V was trimmed by 7 bases and J by 0 bases, leaving 9 bases between them. Here the CDR3 DNA reads TGCAGCGGGCACAGGATGAACACTGAAGCTTTCTTT. It specifies CSGHRMNTEAFF. Variable domain in full (rest from reference TRBV29-1 and TRBJ1-1): SAVISQKPSRDICQRGTSLTIQCQVDSQVTMMFWYRQQPGQSLTLIATANQGSEATYESGFVIDKFPISRPNLTFSTLTVSNMSPEDSSIYLCSGHRMNTEAFFGQGTRLTVV.

The J gene is TRBJ1-5, the V gene TRBV7-8; 9 nucleotides line up with TRBD1. Trimming removed 6 bases from V and 5 bases from J; junction bases left unmatched: 8. The germline CDR1 and CDR2 sequences are SGHVS and FQNEAQ. CDR3 size: 15 residues. The CDR3 sequence is CASSRTGAVDQPQHF. CDR3 DNA sequence: TGTGCCAGCAGTCGGACAGGGGCAGTGGATCAGCCCCAGCATTTT.